This T cell receptor beta chain came from a study of blood T cell repertoires in COVID-19. Background on the study: Acute-phase and convalescent COVID-19 samples originated in the United States, Italy and Spain. Sample material is recorded as cDNA or gDNA derived from T cells, B-cell-depleted T cells, or PBMCs.

The length of the CDR3 is 15 residues. V was clipped by 1 base and J by 5 bases, with 14 bases between them. Germline V gives CDR1 SGHAT, CDR2 FQNNGV. Authors' data handling: Reference gene primer amplification yielded estimated nucleated cell counts. The repertoire was sequenced with immunoSEQ multiplex PCR; TCRdb's copy has only in-frame clones and lacks some. The D gene and trimming were derived from the DNA, and the V and J assignments and clone size from that table. Found here are approximately 170,000 clones, approximately 84% of them singletons; the top ten hold roughly 8%. This clonotype was obtained from a middle-aged man who had recovered from COVID-19. What was sequenced was peripheral blood. V and J are TRBV11-2 and TRBJ2-5, with unresolved D. CDR3 in DNA: TGTGCCAGCAGCTTAGGCTTTGGTGGCATGGAGACCCAGTACTTC. As protein: CASSLGFGGMETQYF.